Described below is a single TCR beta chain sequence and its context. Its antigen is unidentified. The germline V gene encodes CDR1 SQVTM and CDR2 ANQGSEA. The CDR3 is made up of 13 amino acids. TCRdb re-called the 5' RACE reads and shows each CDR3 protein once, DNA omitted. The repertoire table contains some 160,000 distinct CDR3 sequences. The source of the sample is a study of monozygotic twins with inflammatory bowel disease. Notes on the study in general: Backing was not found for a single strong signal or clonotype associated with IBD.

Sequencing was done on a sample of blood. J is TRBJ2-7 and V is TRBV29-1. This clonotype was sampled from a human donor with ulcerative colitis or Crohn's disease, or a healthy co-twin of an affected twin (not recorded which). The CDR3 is CSVEVLHAYEQYF.